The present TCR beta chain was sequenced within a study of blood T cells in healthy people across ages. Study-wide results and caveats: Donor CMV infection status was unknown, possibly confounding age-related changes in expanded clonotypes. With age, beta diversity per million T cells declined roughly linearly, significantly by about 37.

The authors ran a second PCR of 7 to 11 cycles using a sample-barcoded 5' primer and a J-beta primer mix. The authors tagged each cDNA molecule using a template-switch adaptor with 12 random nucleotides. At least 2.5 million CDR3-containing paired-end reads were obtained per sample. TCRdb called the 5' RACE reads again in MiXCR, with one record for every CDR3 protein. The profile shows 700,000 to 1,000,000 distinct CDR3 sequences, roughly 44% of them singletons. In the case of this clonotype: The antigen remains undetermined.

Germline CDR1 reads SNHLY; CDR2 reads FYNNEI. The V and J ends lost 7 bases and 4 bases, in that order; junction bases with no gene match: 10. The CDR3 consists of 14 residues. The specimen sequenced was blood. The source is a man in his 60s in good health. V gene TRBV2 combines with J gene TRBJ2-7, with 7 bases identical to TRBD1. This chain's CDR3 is CASMPGQPGYEQYF. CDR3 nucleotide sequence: TGTGCCAGCATGCCGGGACAGCCGGGGTACGAGCAGTACTTC.